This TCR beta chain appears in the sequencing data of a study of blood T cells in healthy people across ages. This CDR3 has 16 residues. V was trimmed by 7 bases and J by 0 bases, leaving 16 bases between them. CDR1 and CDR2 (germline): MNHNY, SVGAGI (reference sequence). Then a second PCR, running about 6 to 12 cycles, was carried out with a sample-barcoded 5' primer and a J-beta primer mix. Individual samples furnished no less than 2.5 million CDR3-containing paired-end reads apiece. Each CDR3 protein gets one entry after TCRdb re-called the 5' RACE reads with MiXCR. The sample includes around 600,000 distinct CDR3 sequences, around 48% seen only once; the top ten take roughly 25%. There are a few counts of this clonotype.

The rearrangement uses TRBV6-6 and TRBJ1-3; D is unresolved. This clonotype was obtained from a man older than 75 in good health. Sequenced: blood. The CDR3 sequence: CASIPSGLASGNTIYF. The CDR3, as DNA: TGTGCCAGCATCCCCAGCGGTCTAGCCTCTGGAAACACCATATATTTT.